The rows below give T cell receptor beta chains drawn from one sample of a study of response to subunit inactivated influenza vaccine. MiXCR was run by TCRdb on the RT-PCR reads, yielding one entry per CDR3 protein. The table shows 800,000 to 1,000,000 distinct CDR3 sequences, with around 21% occurring only once. The input for sequencing was PBMCs from blood, taken more than 4 days after vaccination. The source is a man aged 50-59 years who received an inactivated influenza vaccine. Each CDR3 is given with its conserved first and last residue. The D gene is left open where the match is weak. Clone size, where shown, is once, few, many, or a class for clones that have expanded.

J	length	V	size	D	DNA	CDR3
TRBJ2-3	15	TRBV7-9	few	NA	TGTGCCAGCAGCTTCGCCAGGGGTCGCACAGATACGCAGTATTTT	CASSFARGRTDTQYF
TRBJ2-1	16	TRBV6-1	NA	NA	TGTGCCAGCAGCATTGGACAGACCATGGTGGACAATGAGCAGTTCTTC	CASSIGQTMVDNEQFF
TRBJ2-1	15	TRBV4-2	NA	TRBD2	TGTGCCAGCAGCCCAGCGGGGGGAACCGACAATGAGCAGTTCTTC	CASSPAGGTDNEQFF
TRBJ1-2	15	TRBV6-5	NA	NA	TGTGCCAGCAGTTACTCGCTGGGATTTACAGGTGGCTACACCTTC	CASSYSLGFTGGYTF
TRBJ1-5	12	TRBV29-1	NA	NA	TGCAGCGTTGTATATAGCAATCAGCCCCAGCATTTT	CSVVYSNQPQHF
TRBJ1-6	13	TRBV12-3/TRBV12-4	few	NA	TGTGCCAGCAGCCACGGACGGACTTCACCCCTCCACTTT	CASSHGRTSPLHF
TRBJ1-1	15	TRBV7-9	NA	NA	TGTGCCAGCACCCAATCGGGGTACGGAGACACTGAAGCTTTCTTT	CASTQSGYGDTEAFF
TRBJ2-7	11	TRBV29-1	few	NA	TGCAGCGTGGGACCAAGCTACGAGCAGTACTTC	CSVGPSYEQYF
TRBJ2-1	15	TRBV5-1	NA	TRBD2	TGCGCCAGCAGCTTGGTAGCGGGAGCCCCCAATGAGCAGTTCTTC	CASSLVAGAPNEQFF
TRBJ2-3	14	TRBV20-1	NA	NA	TGCAGTGCTAGGGGGGCCCAAGGCACAGATACGCAGTATTTT	CSARGAQGTDTQYF
TRBJ1-5	13	TRBV5-1	few	NA	TGCGCCAGTCGGGCCCGACCCAATCAGCCCCAGCATTTT	CASRARPNQPQHF
TRBJ2-7	15	TRBV20-1	NA	NA	TGCAGTGCTAGTCAGGGTTCGCGGGTTGCTTACGAGCAGTACTTC	CSASQGSRVAYEQYF
TRBJ2-3	20	TRBV11-2	few	NA	TGTGCCAGCAGCTTAGGTGGGGGTGATTGGAGGCTCACTAGCACAGATACGCAGTATTTT	CASSLGGGDWRLTSTDTQYF
TRBJ1-1	13	TRBV12-3/TRBV12-4	NA	NA	TGTGCCAGCAGTTTCGGGGGGGTGACTGAAGCTTTCTTT	CASSFGGVTEAFF
TRBJ1-2	14	TRBV20-1	few	NA	TGCAGTGCTAGAGGGGGGACGATTTACTATGGCTACACCTTC	CSARGGTIYYGYTF
TRBJ2-2	18	TRBV11-1	NA	NA	TGTGCCAGCAGCTTACTTAGGACAGTGAACGCAAACACCGGGGAGCTGTTTTTT	CASSLLRTVNANTGELFF
TRBJ2-7	14	TRBV20-1	few	TRBD1	TGCAGTGCTAGTACTTCCGGACAGGGCTACGAGCAGTACTTC	CSASTSGQGYEQYF
TRBJ2-7	15	TRBV7-9	few	TRBD1	TGTGCCAGCAGCGCCTTGGACAGGGGGCCCTACGAGCAGTACTTC	CASSALDRGPYEQYF
TRBJ2-1	14	TRBV7-9	few	NA	TGTGCCAGCAAGTTTATCCGGGGCGACAATGAGCAGTTCTTC	CASKFIRGDNEQFF
TRBJ2-5	19	TRBV30	NA	TRBD2	TGTGCCTGGAGTGACTCACCACGGACTAGCGGGAGTACCCAAGAGACCCAGTACTTC	CAWSDSPRTSGSTQETQYF
TRBJ1-4	15	TRBV5-1	few	NA	TGCGCCAGCAGCTTCGGGGTTACTCCCCGAAAAGAGGTGTTTTTT	CASSFGVTPRKEVFF
TRBJ2-1	15	TRBV9	few	TRBD2	TGTGCCAGCAGCGAGAGCGGGGGCCCCTACAATGAGCAGTTCTTC	CASSESGGPYNEQFF